This TCR beta chain was observed in a study of blood T cell repertoires in COVID-19. In the study overall: The origin of the acute and convalescent COVID-19 samples was the United States, Italy and Spain.

Authors' methods: Nucleated cell number was recorded as an estimate derived from reference gene primer amplification. TCRdb keeps only in-frame clones here, not all; method: immunoSEQ multiplex PCR. Clone size and V and J calls were adopted from that table, with D and trimming inferred from the DNA. There are some 120,000 clones in the sample; around four fifths occur only once, and under 6% lies in the top ten. Material for sequencing was peripheral blood. The clonotype originates from an older man with active or convalescent COVID-19.

The CDR3 region is CASRRGSTDTQYF. The CDR3 nucleotides are TGTGCCAGCAGGCGGGGGAGCACAGATACGCAGTATTTT. The chain combines TRBV12-3 or TRBV12-4 with TRBJ2-3, with 7 bases fitting TRBD2. V was pared by 6 bases and J by 0 bases, with 0 bases of the junction left unmatched. This CDR3 is 13 amino acids long.